This T cell receptor (beta chain) was documented in a study of blood T cell repertoires in COVID-19. At the level of the study: Sites across the United States, Italy and Spain contributed samples from acute and convalescent COVID-19. T cells, B-cell-depleted T cells, or PBMCs supplied cDNA or gDNA.

The CDR3 spans 15 residues. Germline lookup yields CDR1 SGHTA and CDR2 FQGNSA. The V gene lost 0 bases and the J gene lost 0 bases, with 6 bases spanning the gap. Study processing details: From reference gene primer amplification, estimates of nucleated cell counts were derived. Measured with immunoSEQ multiplex PCR; TCRdb has only the in-frame clones, and not every one. V and J calls and clone size are as listed in that table; D and trimming were resolved from the DNA. The sample includes about 250,000 clones, 84% seen only once; the top ten take roughly 3.1%. Among Cohort 3 donors, those recovered had two negative PCRs, clearance, or symptom resolution.

The receptor was derived from a man aged 45-65 years who had recovered from COVID-19. The sample was PBMCs or T cells enriched from blood (not recorded which). The V gene is TRBV7-2, the J gene TRBJ1-3; D remains unclear. CDR3 sequence reads: CASSLAGLSGNTIYF. CDR3 nucleotides: TGTGCCAGCAGCTTAGCTGGGCTCTCTGGAAACACCATATATTTT.